The following is a T cell receptor beta chain sequence with its context. Its matching antigen is unknown. These data are taken from a study of CD8+CD57+ T cells in acquired aplastic anemia. Study-level results: A significant difference in CD8+ Simpson's diversity between patients and controls was not found.

Deletions cut 0 bases from V and 1 base from J, with 4 bases between. The CDR3 covers 13 residues. Germline CDR1 is LNHNV and CDR2 is YYDKDF (reference sequence). Before being chosen for sequencing, patients had shown CD8+CD57+ cell expansion by flow cytometry. Genomic DNA served as template for TCR beta VDJ and CDR3 profiling. TCRdb re-derived calls from the reads in MiXCR, one entry per CDR3 protein. The profile covers around 290,000 distinct CDR3 sequences, with 56% appearing a single time and under 1.5% taken by the ten largest. V usage is TRBV15 and J usage is TRBJ2-7; D not resolved. Source material: sorted CD4+, CD8+, or CD8+CD57+ T cells (not recorded which) from PBMCs. This TCR came from a human donor with aplastic anemia. CDR3 loop: CATSRDFSYEQYF. Here the CDR3 DNA reads TGTGCCACCAGCAGAGATTTTTCCTACGAGCAGTACTTC.